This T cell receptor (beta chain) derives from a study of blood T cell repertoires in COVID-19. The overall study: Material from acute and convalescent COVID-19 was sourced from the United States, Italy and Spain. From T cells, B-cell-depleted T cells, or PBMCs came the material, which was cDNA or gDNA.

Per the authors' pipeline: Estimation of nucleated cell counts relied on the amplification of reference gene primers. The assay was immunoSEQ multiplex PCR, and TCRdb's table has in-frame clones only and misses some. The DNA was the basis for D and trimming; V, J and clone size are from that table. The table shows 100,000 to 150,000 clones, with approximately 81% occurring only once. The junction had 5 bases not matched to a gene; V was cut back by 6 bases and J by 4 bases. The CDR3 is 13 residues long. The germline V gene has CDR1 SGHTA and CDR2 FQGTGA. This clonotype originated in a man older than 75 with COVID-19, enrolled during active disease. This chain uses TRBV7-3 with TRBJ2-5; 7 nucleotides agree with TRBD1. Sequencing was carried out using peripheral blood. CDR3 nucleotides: TGTGCCAGCAGTCAGGGGGTAGGAGAGACCCAGTACTTC. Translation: CASSQGVGETQYF.